This is a list of T cell receptor beta chains from one sample in a study of regulatory T cells in long-lasting Graves disease. Each CDR3 protein is one row after TCRdb ran MiXCR on the multiplex PCR reads. The data contain 250,000 to 300,000 distinct CDR3 sequences, about 18% of them seen just once; the ten biggest clones take up about 15%. These same records also appear under a second study, on T cells in Graves' hyperthyroidism and ophthalmopathy.

Sequencing was performed on peripheral blood mononuclear cells (PBMCs), taken at new diagnosis, from a patient treated with antithyroid drugs. These receptors all come from a young woman with Graves disease. Both conserved end residues are part of each CDR3. Each record gives: V gene, J gene, CDR3 protein.

TRBV10-2	TRBJ2-2	CASSGFEGRRELFF
TRBV12-3/TRBV12-4	TRBJ1-1	CASSLQDRGRGAFF
TRBV6-1	TRBJ2-3	CASSATNGGADTQYF
TRBV20-1	TRBJ2-5	CSARDFGTSGAQETQYF
TRBV5-1	TRBJ1-2	CASSLEANSNYGYTF
TRBV28	TRBJ1-2	CASSSNPPPLNRGYTF
TRBV5-1	TRBJ1-3	CASSLLQGGDTIYF
TRBV12-3/TRBV12-4	TRBJ1-4	CASSPGQGNEKLFF
TRBV14	TRBJ2-7	CASSQQLIGQGSYEQYF
TRBV6-2/TRBV6-3	TRBJ2-2	CASKRERGGVGELFF
TRBV4-1	TRBJ2-7	CASSQEGAGSYEQYF
TRBV20-1	TRBJ2-7	CSAREGASSYEQYF
TRBV6-2/TRBV6-3	TRBJ2-3	CASSYPGQSPQTSTDTQYF
TRBV27	TRBJ2-6	CASSYRGFRSGANVLTF
TRBV5-1	TRBJ2-5	CASSWRPGTSGGPQETQYF
TRBV5-1	TRBJ1-1	CASSLDTAMNTEAFF
TRBV29-1	TRBJ1-2	CSVEDISRSDGYTF
TRBV18	TRBJ2-3	CASSPYLGYPGGRTDTQYF
TRBV7-2	TRBJ2-1	CASSQRGPYNEQFF
TRBV9	TRBJ2-7	CASSPVRDLPFMEQYF
TRBV4-1	TRBJ1-2	CASSLKLSGQGSAYGYTF
TRBV9	TRBJ1-2	CASSAGRTYGYTF
TRBV27	TRBJ1-2	CASSLTTRGYGYTF
TRBV19	TRBJ2-7	CASAGTHSFEQYF
TRBV7-9	TRBJ1-2	CASSLTQSAMGYTF
TRBV15	TRBJ2-7	CATSRPGTGDPEQYF
TRBV7-4	TRBJ1-3	CASSYRGRSGNTIYF
TRBV27	TRBJ2-7	CASSKDRVRYEQYF
TRBV5-1	TRBJ2-7	CASSEPGAGGGEQYF
TRBV7-3	TRBJ2-1	CASSSPGTHNEQFF
TRBV27	TRBJ1-2	CASSRGQGSYGYTF
TRBV6-1	TRBJ2-3	CASSSGADTDTQYF
TRBV27	TRBJ2-2	CASSTPTGLDGELFF
TRBV5-1	TRBJ1-1	CASSFRDRETEAFF
TRBV24-1	TRBJ2-5	CATSGGGTQYF
TRBV6-5	TRBJ1-2	CASSYRILYGYTF
TRBV2	TRBJ2-7	CASRVGGAREQYF
TRBV11-2	TRBJ2-1	CAAGDIRGSYNEQFF
TRBV20-1	TRBJ2-1	CSASSSPEVLSSYNEQFF
TRBV30	TRBJ1-5	CAWSRDRGPSSNQPQHF
TRBV20-1	TRBJ1-1	CSARPFRDRDNTGAFF
TRBV6-2/TRBV6-3	TRBJ2-1	CASSRPSNNEQFF
TRBV24-1	TRBJ2-1	CATSDPNSRWDEQFF
TRBV5-1	TRBJ1-1	CASSLFGHTEAFF
TRBV6-5	TRBJ2-2	CASSYGTGGGAGELFF
TRBV12-3/TRBV12-4	TRBJ2-2	CASTQSGAANTGELFF
TRBV7-2	TRBJ2-5	CASSLVAGGRQETQYF
TRBV6-5	TRBJ2-7	CASSYSAGYEQYF
TRBV12-3/TRBV12-4	TRBJ2-7	CASSLTFASEQYF